This T cell receptor (beta chain) was retrieved from a study of vaccination effects on CD4 cells after COVID-19. About the study: All study participants received two doses of BNT162b2 or mRNA-1273 vaccine.

Study outcomes and limitations: Clonal contraction was marked in infection- and vaccine-induced clones late after vaccination.

In the case of this clone: Its antigen is currently unknown.

Sequencing was preceded by expansion of antigen-specific CD4+ T cells with viral peptide pools in the ViraFEST assay. The culture ran for around ten days before CD4+ T cells were isolated. No vaccinee had earlier SARS-CoV-2 infection, and nucleocapsid antibodies were negative. Libraries were prepared by immunoSEQ multiplex PCR; TCRdb keeps only in-frame clonotypes and omits some of them. This sample carries around 45,000 clones, just over 75% of them seen once, and the ten largest clones take roughly 10%. V trimming: 6 bases; J trimming: 4 bases; junction bases outside the gene matches: 12. The CDR3 loop spans 16 amino acids. Germline V gene lookup returns CDR1 KGHSH and CDR2 LQKENI.

The sequencing here drew on CD4+ T cells from PBMCs cultured with SARS-CoV-2 spike peptides, taken before COVID-19 vaccination. The origin of this receptor is a human donor who received a COVID-19 vaccine. V and J are TRBV18 and TRBJ2-3; the match to TRBD1 covers 8 bases. CDR3 in DNA: TGTGCCAGCTCGCCGAGACAGGGGAGTGGGGCAGATACGCAGTATTTT. Translating it yields CASSPRQGSGADTQYF.